This T cell receptor beta chain appears in the sequencing data of a study of blood T cells in healthy people across ages. About the research overall: Template switching caught about one barcoded beta molecule for each two T cells. Study-wide points: Those diversity estimates obtained from one million T cells were thought to be underestimates.

The second PCR ran roughly 6 to 11 cycles with a sample-barcoded 5' primer and J-beta primers. Template switching added a 12-random-nucleotide identifier to every cDNA molecule. TCRdb independently ran MiXCR on the 5' RACE reads; one entry per CDR3 protein. This sample has 1.6 million or so distinct CDR3 sequences, with around 36% found just once. In the case of this clonotype: The target antigen is unknown.

A minimum of 6 micrograms of total RNA was extracted per sample. With 5 bases removed from V and 5 bases from J, the gap between germline ends came to 18 bases. The CDR3 contains 15 residues. Looked up from germline, CDR1 is DFQATT and CDR2 is SNEGSKA (reference sequence). The specimen was blood. This receptor was taken from a woman aged 30 to 39 in good health. This chain connects TRBV20-1 to TRBJ1-4, with no clear D. This CDR3 is CSAGRIALGNEKLFF. For the CDR3, the DNA is TGCAGTGCTGGAAGAATAGCGTTGGGGAATGAAAAACTGTTTTTT.